This T cell receptor beta chain was captured by sequencing in a study of cytomegalovirus exposure and HLA in healthy donors. As for the study in general: From HLA-typed donors, an early data release held 70 million to 100 million unique TCRs. General study findings and limits: Association of 15,000 to 20,000 TCR beta sequences with HLA alleles was found at 0.05 false discovery rate in a later analysis. In a later analysis, TCR beta V- and J-gene trimming was associated with a missense DCLRE1C variant. Sequencing depth across donors, presence/absence analyses assumed, was roughly uniform.

PCR amplification relied on 60 Vbeta primers (plus 13 Jbeta primers). Profiling relied on immunoSEQ multiplex PCR, and the TCRdb table lists in-frame clones only, not all of them. The data hold about 87,000 clones, with over 70% observed a single time. On this clone itself: Its target is unknown.

This CDR3 contains 15 residues. This receptor was identified in a man aged 25-45 years in good health and CMV-seropositive. What was sequenced was PBMCs. This chain connects TRBV1 to TRBJ1-2. TRBV1 is flagged as a pseudogene. The CDR3 loop is CTSSHPLRPGNGYTF. CDR3 DNA: TGCACCAGCAGCCATCCCCTACGACCGGGAAATGGCTACACCTTC.